The clone carrying this TCR beta chain has a handful of counts. J lost 10 bases, V lost 4 bases, and 14 bases had no gene match. The CDR3 runs to 15 residues. Germline CDR1 is SQVTM and CDR2 is ANQGSEA. This entry comes from a study of blood T cell repertoires in COVID-19. Study summary: Spain, Italy and the United States supplied samples that represented acute and convalescent COVID-19. PBMCs, B-cell-depleted T cells, or T cells provided the cDNA or gDNA that made up the material.

Method: immunoSEQ multiplex PCR; TCRdb's copy keeps in-frame clones and lacks some. The repertoire has hundreds of thousands of clones, around 90% of them found once; the top ten carry approximately 2%. This receptor was taken from a man aged 18 to 29 with active or convalescent COVID-19. Sequencing used peripheral blood. The chain joins TRBV29-1 to TRBJ2-1; 9 bases are shared with TRBD2. CDR3 nucleotides: TGCAGCGTTGTCCCCGTAAAGACCGGACTAGCGGAGCAGTTCTTC. Its translation: CSVVPVKTGLAEQFF.